The text below deals with one T cell receptor beta chain. In this sample, this clone turned up once. Its antigen is not yet known. Base qualities are not at hand, and no much larger clone is one base apart. The CDR3 regions of human TCRbeta chains were analyzed by immunosequencing. On the authors' methods: TCRs in the repertoires were matched against a reference library of SARS-CoV-2-specific TCRs that had been generated with the MIRA antigen-specificity platform. Breadth was defined as the fraction of unique TCRs that were SARS-CoV-2-associated. Depth was defined as the fraction of total T cells that were SARS-CoV-2-associated. Using the MIRA data, each spike-specific TCR was mapped to the spike region that the TCR reacts to and placed in a CD4 or CD8 class. Log10-transformed breadth and depth values were compared by one-way ANOVA with Sidak's multiple comparisons tests. Entries here come from immuneACCESS through TCRdb and include only in-frame sequences with V and J called. Some clones fail to appear in such tables; in the studies checked, an unresolved V gene covers under half of the shortfall, and the cause of the remainder is unknown. Clone size and V and J calls were adopted from that table, with D and trimming inferred from the DNA. This sample is represented by roughly 95,000 clones; roughly 90% of them were singletons. The ten biggest clones cover roughly 3.1% of the sample.

Per the germline V gene, SGDLS is the CDR1 and YYNGEE is the CDR2. V is reduced by 2 bases and J by 3 bases, leaving a spacing of 12 bases between them. From cysteine to phenylalanine, the CDR3 is 15 amino acids long. The retained sequence is limited to the CDR3, 45 bases, with the frame set at the first base. This entry belongs to a study of T cell responses to AZD1222 COVID-19 vaccine (dated by TCRdb to about 2021). Regarding the research as a whole: TCR sequencing covered more than 230 trial participants: around 210 given two doses of AZD1222 and about 26 given two doses of MenACWY control vaccine. Enrollment into the trials was organized by age into subgroups of 18-55, 56-69 and 70-plus years, and those subgroups contained around 150, 28 and 57 TCR-sequenced participants, respectively.

The sample's time point, from its label and the paper: about 28 days (+/-7) after the second vaccine dose. Because spike-specific TCR depth and breadth did not differ between the two schedules, AZD1222 recipients who got a second dose at roughly 4 weeks were pooled with those who got a second dose at roughly 12 weeks. The vaccinee samples were drawn from two UK trials, COV001 and COV002, one of which was a single-blind randomized controlled phase 2/3 trial testing AZD1222 (ChAdOx1 nCoV-19) in healthy adults. For TCRbeta chain sequencing, PBMC samples were collected from trial participants at day 0 and at day 28 after the second dose. The paper as a whole reports these results and caveats: Participants were mostly white British, with more females than males. The authors suggested clonal diversity may have been underestimated. Conclusions about previously exposed vaccinees were limited because only six AZD1222 recipients were SARS-CoV-2 seropositive at baseline. Spike-specific TCR breadth and depth rose significantly after two AZD1222 doses compared with day 0 and with MenACWY recipients. Reportedly, close to half of the unique spike-specific TCRs recognized epitopes lying outside the regions that are mutated in the B.1.351 and B.1.1.7 variants. In the small 56-69-year group, the increase in depth fell short of significance, most likely because of low power. CD4 TCRs associated with the vaccine covered the entire spike protein, and the dominant responses were in regions 160-218 and 743-854. No day 14 peak-response samples were available, so repertoires were characterized only after the peak T cell response.

The sequencing here drew on peripheral blood, taken 28 days after the second AZD1222 dose. The sequence was collected from an adult who received the AZD1222 COVID-19 vaccine. The rearrangement joined TRBV9 to TRBJ2-1; the D gene is possibly TRBD1, with 7 bases matching. The CDR3 reads CASSVTGEVYNEQFF. The sequenced DNA: TGTGCCAGCAGCGTCACAGGGGAGGTCTACAATGAGCAGTTCTTC.